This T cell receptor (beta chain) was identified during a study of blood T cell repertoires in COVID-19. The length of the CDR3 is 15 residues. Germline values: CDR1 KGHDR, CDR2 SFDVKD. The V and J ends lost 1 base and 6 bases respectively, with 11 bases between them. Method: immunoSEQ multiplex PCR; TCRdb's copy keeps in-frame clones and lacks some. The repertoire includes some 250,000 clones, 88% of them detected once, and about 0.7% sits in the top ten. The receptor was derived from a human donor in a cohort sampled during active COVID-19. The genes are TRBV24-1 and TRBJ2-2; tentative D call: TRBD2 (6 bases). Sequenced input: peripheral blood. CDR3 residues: CATSDFGAGSGELFF. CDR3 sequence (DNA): TGTGCCACCAGTGATTTTGGGGCGGGGTCCGGGGAGCTGTTTTTT.